The 21 T cell receptor beta chains listed next were all sequenced from one sample in a study of beta chain features in type 1 diabetes. Reverse transcribing all isolated RNA meant expressed TCRB transcripts were sequenced. Repertoires were generated with immunoSEQ multiplex PCR, while TCRdb's copy carries only in-frame clones and drops some. Of roughly 400,000 clones listed, approximately 15% are singletons. The sequenced sample was naive CD4+ T cells from blood. These receptors all stem from a young man in good health.

This clone turned up a few times. The chain couples TRBV7-2 to TRBJ1-5; D is uncertain. Trimming left V 5 bases short and J 3 bases short, with 11 bases between. The CDR3 consists of 14 residues. Germline-derived CDR1 and CDR2 are SGHTA and FQGNSA. This CDR3 reads CASSLRGPNQPQHF. CDR3 DNA sequence: TGTGCCAGCAGCCTCAGAGGCCCCAATCAGCCCCAGCATTTT.

This clone was detected only a few times. The chain has TRBV7-9 and TRBJ1-1; no reliable D call. The CDR3 consists of 13 residues. Germline CDR1 and CDR2: SEHNR and FQNEAQ (reference sequence). V lost 2 bases, J lost 3 bases, and 7 bases lay in between. The CDR3 sequence is CASSLSQDTEAFF. The CDR3 nucleotides read TGTGCCAGCAGCTTATCCCAGGACACTGAAGCTTTCTTT.

The rearrangement links TRBV5-6 to TRBJ2-7, with TRBD2 matching 13 bases. Germline V CDR1 and CDR2: SGHDT, YYEEEE. The CDR3 runs to 16 residues. V was pared by 4 bases and J by 2 bases, with 6 bases of the junction left unmatched. DNA for the CDR3: TGTGCCAGCAGCATGGGACTAGCGGGAAGCACCTACGAGCAGTACTTC. It specifies CASSMGLAGSTYEQYF.

V and J are TRBV7-2 and TRBJ2-5; 8 nucleotides line up with TRBD1. V was clipped by 5 bases and J by 5 bases; unmatched bases: 7. The germline V gene has CDR1 SGHTA and CDR2 FQGNSA. The CDR3 totals 14 residues. The CDR3 sequence: CASSTDRGTETQYF. DNA of the CDR3: TGTGCCAGCAGCACTGACAGGGGAACGGAGACCCAGTACTTC. The full variable domain, its missing parts supplied by reference TRBV7-2 and TRBJ2-5, is GAGVSQSPSNKVTEKGKDVELRCDPISGHTALYWYRQSLGQGLEFLIYFQGNSAPDKSGLPSDRFSAERTGGSVSTLTIQRTQQEDSAVYLCASSTDRGTETQYFGPGTRLLVL.

Concerning this clone: This same CDR3 is encoded by further DNA sequences in the sample. The chain employs TRBV27 and TRBJ2-1; D is perhaps TRBD1 (5 bases). The V gene lost 2 bases and the J gene lost 1 base, with 9 bases spanning the gap. There are 15 residues in the CDR3. The germline V gene has CDR1 MNHEY and CDR2 SMNVEV (reference sequence). The CDR3 DNA is TGTGCCAGCAGTTTAGGGCAGGGATCCTACAATGAGCAGTTCTTC. Translating it yields CASSLGQGSYNEQFF.

A few counts support this clone. The V call is TRBV5-4, the J call TRBJ2-5; TRBD1 or TRBD2 may be the D gene (5 bases each). Germline V gene sequence: CDR1 SGHNT, CDR2 YYREEE (reference sequence). This CDR3 has 12 amino acids. With 2 bases removed from V and 9 bases from J, the gap between germline ends came to 11 bases. The CDR3 region is CASSFNTGPQYF. The CDR3 nucleotides read TGTGCCAGCAGCTTCAACACGGGGCCCCAGTACTTC.

This clone showed up just a few times. CDR3 sequence reads: CSRLMNTEAFF. In DNA form, the CDR3 reads TGCAGTCGGTTGATGAACACTGAAGCTTTCTTT. This sequence joins TRBV20-1 and TRBJ1-1, with D unresolved. Germline V gives CDR1 DFQATT, CDR2 SNEGSKA (reference sequence). The CDR3 covers 11 residues. The germline V and J ends were trimmed by 8 bases and 0 bases, with 7 bases remaining between them.

In this sample, this clone turned up a few times. V is TRBV5-6 and J is TRBJ1-1, with D perhaps TRBD1 (5 bases). CDR3 length: 14 amino acids. Between the trimmed V and J ends, which lost 2 bases and 5 bases, there was a span of 13 bases. Germline loops: CDR1 SGHDT, CDR2 YYEEEE. The CDR3 sequence: CASSFPGTGTEAFF. In DNA, the CDR3 is TGTGCCAGCAGCTTCCCAGGGACGGGAACTGAAGCTTTCTTT.

This clone was seen a single time. V gene TRBV5-4 combines with J gene TRBJ2-3, with TRBD2 matching 9 bases. This CDR3 spans 15 amino acids. V trimming: 4 bases; J trimming: 0 bases; junction bases outside the gene matches: 3. Per germline, CDR1 SGHNT and CDR2 YYREEE (reference sequence). CDR3 protein: CASSRSGGSTDTQYF. The CDR3 DNA reads as TGTGCCAGCAGCCGAAGCGGGGGGAGCACAGATACGCAGTATTTT.

The chain uses TRBV6-5 and TRBJ2-1; D unclear. Trimming pared 5 bases from V and 5 bases from J, leaving 10 bases between. Germline lookup yields CDR1 MNHEY and CDR2 SVGAGI. CDR3 length: 13 amino acids. Here the CDR3 DNA reads TGTGCCAGCAGTCGGACCCGGGACAATGAGCAGTTCTTC. The encoded protein is CASSRTRDNEQFF.

The rearrangement joins TRBV6-5 to TRBJ2-5; 10 positions agree with TRBD2. The CDR3 has 14 residues. Trimming took 6 bases from V and 3 from J; bases not matched to a gene: 4. The germline gives CDR1 MNHEY, CDR2 SVGAGI. CDR3 in amino acids: CASSYGLAEETQYF. CDR3 bases: TGTGCCAGCAGCTATGGACTAGCGGAAGAGACCCAGTACTTC.

The chain recombines TRBV29-1 with TRBJ2-5, with 10 bases that match TRBD1. From germline, CDR1 is SQVTM and CDR2 ANQGSEA. The V segment lost 6 bases and the J segment 4 bases; nucleotides outside the gene matches: 8. The length of the CDR3 is 14 residues. In DNA, the CDR3 is TGCAGCGTGCATCTTGGACAGGGGGTAGAGACCCAGTACTTC. It encodes CSVHLGQGVETQYF.

The chain has TRBV11-2 and TRBJ1-1; 8 positions match TRBD1. The V gene's germline CDR1 is SGHAT and CDR2 FQNNGV. The CDR3 runs 14 residues. Losses at the gene ends were 8 bases for V and 2 bases for J; bases not matched to a gene: 7. The CDR3 sequence is CASGGTGGNTEAFF. CDR3 in DNA: TGTGCCAGCGGGGGGACAGGAGGAAACACTGAAGCTTTCTTT.

V and J are TRBV7-2 and TRBJ2-7, with 7 bases identical to TRBD2. This CDR3 region has 16 residues. With 5 bases clipped from V and 0 bases from J, the junction kept 10 bases outside the gene matches. CDR1 is SGHTA and CDR2 is FQGNSA in the germline V gene. The CDR3 bases are TGTGCCAGCAGCGGGGATGGGACTACGGACTCCTACGAGCAGTACTTC. It yields the protein CASSGDGTTDSYEQYF. Variable domain in full (rest from reference TRBV7-2 and TRBJ2-7): GAGVSQSPSNKVTEKGKDVELRCDPISGHTALYWYRQSLGQGLEFLIYFQGNSAPDKSGLPSDRFSAERTGGSVSTLTIQRTQQEDSAVYLCASSGDGTTDSYEQYFGPGTRLTVT.

This clone was seen only a few times. The chain joins TRBV4-2 to TRBJ1-1; no clear D gene. The germline CDR1 and CDR2 sequences are LGHNA and YNFKEQ. V was shortened by 2 bases and J by 4 bases, with 8 bases between the two germline ends. This CDR3 region has 13 residues. The CDR3 loop reads CASSQKLSTEAFF. The CDR3, as DNA: TGTGCCAGCAGCCAAAAGCTCAGCACTGAAGCTTTCTTT.

This clone was seen more than once but under ten times. The chain has TRBV15 and TRBJ2-3, with D unclear. Trimming took off 0 bases at V and 1 base at J, with 8 bases between the two ends. The germline CDR1 and CDR2 sequences are LNHNV and YYDKDF (reference sequence). This CDR3 is 15 amino acids long. CDR3 sequence reads: CATSRDGEGTDTQYF. The DNA for the CDR3 is TGTGCCACCAGCAGAGATGGGGAAGGCACAGATACGCAGTATTTT.

The V gene is TRBV30, the J gene TRBJ1-5; 8 bases align to TRBD1. The V gene's germline CDR1 is GTSNPN and CDR2 SVGIG (reference sequence). The CDR3 consists of 14 residues. V shed 3 bases, J shed 8 bases, and the junction held 9 bases outside the gene matches. This chain's CDR3 is CAWSDGQGLKPQHF. CDR3 DNA: TGTGCCTGGAGCGATGGACAGGGTCTGAAGCCCCAGCATTTT.

This clone was detected a few times. This chain uses TRBV9 with TRBJ1-1, with no clear D. Germline V lookup: CDR1 SGDLS, CDR2 YYNGEE. The CDR3 spans 14 residues. The V end was cut by 2 bases, the J end by 5 bases, with 13 bases between. CDR3 bases: TGTGCCAGCAGCGTTTCGGGTAGAAATACTGAAGCTTTCTTT. Its protein product is CASSVSGRNTEAFF.

This clone has more than one count but fewer than ten. The V call is TRBV30, the J call TRBJ1-2, with D possibly TRBD1 on 5 matching bases. This CDR3 comprises 12 residues. Per the germline V gene, CDR1 is GTSNPN and CDR2 is SVGIG (reference sequence). The V and J ends lost 4 bases and 4 bases respectively, with 10 bases between them. The CDR3 DNA follows: TGTGCCTGGACGGGACGGAGCTATGGCTACACCTTC. This gives the protein CAWTGRSYGYTF.

The chain carries TRBV7-2 and TRBJ2-4; 9 bases align to TRBD1. This CDR3 is 17 amino acids long. Germline V gene data show CDR1 as SGHTA and CDR2 as FQGNSA. V dropped 5 bases and J dropped 0; count of bases not matched to a gene: 8. The CDR3 loop is CASSVSRDRVAKNIQYF. The CDR3 DNA reads as TGTGCCAGCAGCGTGAGCCGGGACAGGGTAGCCAAAAACATTCAGTACTTC.

The chain couples TRBV6-6 to TRBJ2-1, with D possibly matching TRBD1 (5 bases). CDR3 length: 12 amino acids. Between the trimmed V and J ends, which lost 6 bases and 11 bases, there was a span of 14 bases. In germline, CDR1 is MNHNY, CDR2 SVGAGI (reference sequence). The CDR3 spells CASSSDSPKQFF. The CDR3 DNA reads as TGTGCCAGCAGCTCCGACAGTCCCAAGCAGTTCTTC.